These 13 T cell receptor beta chains originate from one sample sequenced in a study of Graves' ophthalmopathy and Graves' hyperthyroidism. CDR3 regions of TCR beta were amplified from RNA transcripts. An initial RT-PCR round employing HTBI primers preceded a second-round multiplex PCR. TCRdb independently ran MiXCR on the multiplex PCR reads; one entry per CDR3 protein. Among about 740,000 distinct CDR3 sequences, about 44% were seen once, and the ten largest hold 44%. Sequenced material: peripheral blood. Receptors originate from an adult man with Graves' ophthalmopathy.

The rearrangement uses TRBV30 and TRBJ1-1; 8 bases fit TRBD1. Per the germline V gene, CDR1 is GTSNPN and CDR2 is SVGIG (reference sequence). The ends lost 4 bases at V and 3 bases at J; junction bases unmatched: 4. The CDR3 is 13 residues long. The CDR3, as DNA: TGTGCCTGGACCGGACAGGGCCACACTGAAGCTTTCTTT. Translation gives CAWTGQGHTEAFF.

The rearrangement links TRBV11-2 to TRBJ2-2, with D possibly being TRBD1 (5 bases). This CDR3 is 15 amino acids long. Trimming left V 1 base short and J 3 bases short, with 9 bases between. CDR1 is SGHAT and CDR2 is FQNNGV in the germline V gene. The CDR3: CASSLVAGYTGELFF. CDR3 in DNA: TGTGCCAGCAGCTTAGTGGCAGGGTACACCGGGGAGCTGTTTTTT.

There are many counts of this clonotype. J is TRBJ1-2 and V is TRBV10-2; 7 bases are shared with TRBD1. Germline lookup yields CDR1 WSHSY and CDR2 SAAADI. Trimming removed 10 bases from V and 2 bases from J; junction bases left unmatched: 4. The CDR3 is 12 residues long. DNA of the CDR3: TGCGCCACCTTGGACAGGAACTATGGCTACACCTTC. This sequence encodes CATLDRNYGYTF.

This clonotype was seen repeatedly, ten times or more. The rearrangement links TRBV7-9 to TRBJ1-2; D unclear. CDR3 length equals 14 residues. Germline CDR1 is SEHNR and CDR2 is FQNEAQ (reference sequence). Trimming removed 0 bases from V and 4 bases from J, with 9 bases in between. The CDR3 nucleotides read TGTGCCAGCAGCTTAGCCGCAGGAGTCTATGGCTACACCTTC. It yields the protein CASSLAAGVYGYTF.

The chain joins TRBV12-3 or TRBV12-4 to TRBJ2-7, with D hard to call. Trimming removed 3 bases from V and 0 bases from J, with 9 bases in between. This CDR3 has 14 residues. CDR3 in amino acids: CASSFTGLSYEQYF. The CDR3, as DNA: TGTGCCAGCAGTTTTACGGGCCTCTCCTACGAGCAGTACTTC.

This clonotype was detected only a few times. The gene calls are TRBV20-1 and TRBJ1-2; tentative D call: TRBD1 (5 bases). Trimming left V 2 bases short and J 7 bases short, with 14 bases between. Germline loops: CDR1 DFQATT, CDR2 SNEGSKA (reference sequence). The CDR3 has 13 residues. The CDR3 bases are TGCAGTGCTAGACCCCAAAGTGGGGCTGGCTACACCTTC. Encoded protein: CSARPQSGAGYTF.

This clonotype was detected only once. A much more abundant neighbour one base away suggests this may be a read error. The chain combines TRBV9 with TRBJ1-2; 8 nucleotides match TRBD1. The germline V gene has CDR1 SGDLS and CDR2 YYNGEE. This CDR3 contains 16 residues. The junction had 14 bases not matched to a gene; V was cut back by 1 base and J by 9 bases. CDR3 in amino acids: CASSVNDRGLSDSYTF. The CDR3 region has the DNA TGTGCCAGCAGCGTAAATGACAGGGGATTATCGGATAGCTACACCTTC.

This chain uses TRBV29-1 with TRBJ1-4, with 9 bases lining up with TRBD1. V shed 7 bases and J 8 bases; nucleotides not matched to a gene: 8. Germline V CDR1 and CDR2: SQVTM, ANQGSEA. The CDR3 extends over 13 amino acids. The CDR3 DNA follows: TGCAGCGGCCGGACAGGGGAAAGCGAAAAACTGTTTTTT. It yields the protein CSGRTGESEKLFF.

V and J are TRBV15 and TRBJ1-2; D gene ambiguous. The CDR3 spans 13 residues. V was trimmed by 3 bases and J by 6 bases, leaving 11 bases between them. Germline loops: CDR1 LNHNV, CDR2 YYDKDF (reference sequence). The CDR3 coding sequence is TGTGCCACCAGCAGCGTTGACGAGGATGGCTACACCTTC. It encodes CATSSVDEDGYTF.

This clonotype was observed many times. The CDR3 is CSVVYTPRQETQYF. The CDR3 coding sequence is TGCAGCGTTGTTTACACTCCCCGACAAGAGACCCAGTACTTC. The V gene is TRBV29-1, the J gene TRBJ2-5; no clear D. The V end was cut by 4 bases, the J end by 2 bases, with 14 bases between. The CDR3 contains 14 residues. Germline V CDR1 and CDR2: SQVTM, ANQGSEA. Complete variable domain (other parts from reference TRBV29-1 and TRBJ2-5): SAVISQKPSRDICQRGTSLTIQCQVDSQVTMMFWYRQQPGQSLTLIATANQGSEATYESGFVIDKFPISRPNLTFSTLTVSNMSPEDSSIYLCSVVYTPRQETQYFGPGTRLLVL.

This clonotype is a singleton in its sample. The rearrangement links TRBV4-3 to TRBJ2-5; D might be TRBD1 or TRBD2, each matching 5 bases. Deletions cut 4 bases from V and 4 bases from J, with 16 bases between. This CDR3 is built from 15 residues. The germline V gene has CDR1 LGHNA and CDR2 YSLEER. CDR3 region: CASSRPGPAGETQYF. The CDR3 region has the DNA TGCGCCAGCAGCCGGCCGGGACCAGCAGGAGAGACCCAGTACTTC.

The rearrangement joins TRBV19 to TRBJ2-5; 10 nucleotides line up with TRBD1. V lost 9 bases to trimming and J lost 11 bases; unmatched junction nucleotides: 15. CDR1 and CDR2 from the germline V gene are LNHDA and SQIVND (reference sequence). This CDR3 region has 14 residues. The CDR3 DNA sequence: TGTGCCAGCAGCCCGGCCGGGACAGGGGTAACTCAGTACTTC. Its protein product is CASSPAGTGVTQYF.

This clonotype has just a few counts. The V and J genes are TRBV2 and TRBJ2-7; D might be TRBD1 (6 bases). The CDR3 runs 14 residues. Germline CDR1 and CDR2: SNHLY and FYNNEI. Trimming removed 7 bases from V and 3 bases from J, with 16 bases in between. CDR3 coding DNA: TGTGCCAGCATACAGGGCGACCCAGTCTACGAGCAGTACTTC. Its protein product is CASIQGDPVYEQYF.